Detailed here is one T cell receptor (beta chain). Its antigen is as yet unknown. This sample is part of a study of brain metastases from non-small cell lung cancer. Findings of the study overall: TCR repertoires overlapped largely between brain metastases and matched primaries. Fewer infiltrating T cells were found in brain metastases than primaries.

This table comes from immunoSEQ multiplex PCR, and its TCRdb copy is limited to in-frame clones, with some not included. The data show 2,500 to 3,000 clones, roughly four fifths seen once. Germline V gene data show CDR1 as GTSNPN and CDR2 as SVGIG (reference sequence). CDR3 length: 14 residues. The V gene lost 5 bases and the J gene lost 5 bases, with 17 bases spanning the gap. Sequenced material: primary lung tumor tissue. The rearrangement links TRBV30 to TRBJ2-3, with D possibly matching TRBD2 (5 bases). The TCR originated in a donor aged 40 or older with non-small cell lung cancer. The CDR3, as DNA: TGTGCCTGGGATCAGGTGGGAGTCATAGATACGCAGTATTTT. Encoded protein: CAWDQVGVIDTQYF.